The clone carrying this TCR beta chain showed up many times. This specimen comes from a study of regulatory T cells in long-lasting Graves disease. The germline V gene has CDR1 MDHEN and CDR2 SYDVKM. This CDR3 comprises 15 residues. Trimming took 5 bases from V and 6 from J; bases not matched to a gene: 10. Regarding time point: newly diagnosed GD, antithyroid drugs for less than 3 months. Following extraction of RNA from PBMCs, that RNA was used to make the TCR library. Assembly of TCR beta libraries relied on iRepertoire HTBI primers together with Arm-PCR of CDR3 regions. TCRdb reprocessed the multiplex PCR reads with MiXCR, giving one entry per CDR3 protein. The sample has hundreds of thousands of distinct CDR3 sequences, about 15% seen once. A further study also used this sample, focusing on T cells in Graves' hyperthyroidism and ophthalmopathy. That paper states: Before onset, by a median of around 6.1 months, the model predicted ophthalmopathy.

Material: peripheral blood mononuclear cells (PBMCs), obtained at new diagnosis, from a patient treated with antithyroid drugs. The genes are TRBV28 and TRBJ2-7; 10 bases are a match to TRBD2. The receptor comes from a woman aged 30 to 39 with Graves disease. The CDR3 reads CASSPGSGRIFEQYF. CDR3 sequence (DNA): TGTGCCAGCAGTCCCGGTAGCGGGAGGATTTTCGAGCAGTACTTC. The full variable domain, completed using reference TRBV28 and TRBJ2-7, is DVKVTQSSRYLVKRTGEKVFLECVQDMDHENMFWYRQDPGLGLRLIYFSYDVKMKEKGDIPEGYSVSREKKERFSLILESASTNQTSMYLCASSPGSGRIFEQYFGPGTRLTVT.